These 10 T cell receptor beta chains were all obtained from the same sample, sequenced in a study of low-dose radiotherapy and immunotherapy resistance in tumors. Primers targeting TRAV and TRBV primed first-strand cDNA, covering alpha and beta chains. Amplification, which lasted 20 to 25 PCR cycles, used a constant-region primer and V-primer adapter to amplify TCRs. TCRdb re-analysed the reads in MiXCR, keeping a single row per CDR3 protein. This sample carries roughly 90,000 distinct CDR3 sequences, around 20% of them seen once, and the ten largest clones take 9.5% to 15%. Noted time point: after trial treatment. Treatment given: LDRT plus nivolumab, ipilimumab, low-dose cyclophosphamide and aspirin (RACIN trial). This specimen was PBMCs, taken after low-dose radiotherapy plus immunotherapy. The source of these receptors is a female donor with ovarian cancer.

Details on this clonotype: A single base is all that separates this from a far larger clone, so a read error is likely. The chain is built from TRBV5-5 and TRBJ2-3; maybe TRBD1 (5 bases). The CDR3 loop spans 14 amino acids. Germline CDR1 is SGHKS and CDR2 is YYEKEE (reference sequence). The V gene lost 4 bases and the J gene lost 1 base, with 10 bases spanning the gap. Here the CDR3 DNA reads TGTGCCAGCAGCCCCGCGACAGGCACAGATACGCAGTATTTT. Translation: CASSPATGTDTQYF.

This clonotype has at least ten counts. The V call is TRBV5-8, the J call TRBJ2-3, with unresolved D. CDR3 length: 12 residues. The V gene lost 3 bases and the J gene lost 1 base, with 3 bases spanning the gap. Per the germline V gene, CDR1 is SGHTS and CDR2 is YDEGEE. The CDR3 here is CASSYRTDTQYF. CDR3 coding DNA: TGTGCCAGCAGCTATCGCACAGATACGCAGTATTTT.

This clonotype appeared many times. The chain joins TRBV5-1 to TRBJ2-5; D is undetermined. V gave up 4 bases and J gave up 4 bases, with 17 bases separating them. Germline CDR1 and CDR2: SGHRS and YFSETQ. The CDR3 runs 15 residues. CDR3 in amino acids: CASSAGTGPLETQYF. CDR3 DNA: TGCGCCAGCAGCGCCGGAACTGGGCCCCTAGAGACCCAGTACTTC.

This clonotype has ten or more counts. The V and J genes are TRBV28 and TRBJ2-2; D uncertain. Trimming shortened V by 7 bases and J by 1 base, and 4 bases separated the two germline ends. The CDR3 has 12 residues. Germline lookup yields CDR1 MDHEN and CDR2 SYDVKM. The CDR3 DNA sequence: TGTGCCAGCAAGGAGAACACCGGGGAGCTGTTTTTT. Translation gives CASKENTGELFF.

This clonotype was found a few times. This chain joins TRBV6-2 or TRBV6-3 and TRBJ2-7, with 12 nucleotides matching TRBD2. V gave up 6 bases and J gave up 2 bases; unmatched junction bases: 14. The CDR3 totals 18 residues. The germline gives CDR1 MNHEY, CDR2 SVGEGT. CDR3 nucleotide sequence: TGTGCCAGCAGGACTCGGACTAGCGGGAAGTACGGAACCTACGAGCAGTACTTC. The encoded protein is CASRTRTSGKYGTYEQYF.

The rearrangement uses TRBV19 and TRBJ1-1; D ambiguous. Looked up from germline, CDR1 is LNHDA and CDR2 is SQIVND (reference sequence). Trimming pared 4 bases from V and 1 base from J, leaving 10 bases between. There are 14 residues in the CDR3. CDR3 nucleotides: TGTGCCAGTAGTAAGATAGGCACGAACACTGAAGCTTTCTTT. As protein: CASSKIGTNTEAFF.

The sample holds many counts of this clonotype. The chain combines TRBV6-6 with TRBJ2-1; 11 nucleotides agree with TRBD2. The CDR3 is 15 residues long. CDR1 MNHNY and CDR2 SVGAGI come from the germline V gene (reference sequence). V gave up 6 bases and J gave up 4 bases; unmatched junction bases: 5. DNA of the CDR3: TGTGCCAGCAGACGGACTAGCGGGTTTTACAATGAGCAGTTCTTC. Its translation: CASRRTSGFYNEQFF.

This clonotype was detected many times. The chain has TRBV6-2 or TRBV6-3 and TRBJ2-2, with D possibly TRBD2 on 6 matching bases. The CDR3 sequence is 14 residues long. Looked up from germline, CDR1 is MNHEY and CDR2 is SVGEGT. V lost 6 bases, J lost 2 bases, and 10 bases lay in between. CDR3 nucleotides: TGTGCCAGCAGACTGGAGGGTAACACCGGGGAGCTGTTTTTT. Protein sequence: CASRLEGNTGELFF.

This clonotype was counted once. A far larger clone is just one base off, so this is likely a read error. The chain uses TRBV6-8 and TRBJ2-7; 10 nucleotides align to TRBD2. CDR1 is MNHGY, CDR2 SAAAGT, per germline. Unmatched junction bases numbered 13, after V lost 8 bases and J lost 6 bases. The CDR3 contains 15 residues. The CDR3 region has the DNA TGTGCCAGCCTACCGAGGGCTAGCGGGGGCAGCGAGCAGTACTTC. Translation gives CASLPRASGGSEQYF.

This clonotype was counted many times. This chain links TRBV20-1 with TRBJ2-3; D is perhaps TRBD1 (6 bases). The CDR3 contains 15 residues. Germline V gene lookup returns CDR1 DFQATT and CDR2 SNEGSKA (reference sequence). V was shortened by 3 bases and J by 0 bases, with 13 bases between the two germline ends. The CDR3 loop is CSARSRDISTDTQYF. CDR3 nucleotide sequence: TGCAGTGCTAGGTCCCGGGACATAAGCACAGATACGCAGTATTTT.